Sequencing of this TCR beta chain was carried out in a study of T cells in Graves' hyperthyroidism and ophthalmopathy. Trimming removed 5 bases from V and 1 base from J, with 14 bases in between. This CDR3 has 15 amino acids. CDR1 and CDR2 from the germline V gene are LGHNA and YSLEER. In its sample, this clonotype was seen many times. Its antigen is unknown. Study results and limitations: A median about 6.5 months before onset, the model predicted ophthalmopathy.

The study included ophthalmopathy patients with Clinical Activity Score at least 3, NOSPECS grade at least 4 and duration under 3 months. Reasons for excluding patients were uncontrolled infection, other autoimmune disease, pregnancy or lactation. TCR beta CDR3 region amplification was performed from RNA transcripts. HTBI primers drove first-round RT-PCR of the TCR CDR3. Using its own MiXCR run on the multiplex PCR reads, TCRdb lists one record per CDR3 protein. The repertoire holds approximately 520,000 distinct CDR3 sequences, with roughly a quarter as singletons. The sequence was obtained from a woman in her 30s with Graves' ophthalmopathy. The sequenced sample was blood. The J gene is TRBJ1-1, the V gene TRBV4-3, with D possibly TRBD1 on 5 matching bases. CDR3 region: CASSFSGGGNTEAFF. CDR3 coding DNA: TGCGCCAGCAGCTTTAGCGGGGGAGGGAACACTGAAGCTTTCTTT.